This TCR beta chain was sequenced during a study of blood T cells in healthy people across ages. A J-beta primer mix and a sample-barcoded 5' primer were used in a second PCR of roughly 7 to 12 cycles. Sequencing of every sample gave 3 million or more CDR3-containing paired-end reads. TCRdb reanalysed the 5' RACE reads using MiXCR and keeps one entry per CDR3 protein. This sample has 980,000 or so distinct CDR3 sequences; roughly 50% occur once, and the top ten carry under 15%. The TCR comes from a man aged 30-40 years in good health. Source material: blood.

The CDR3 loop reads CASSQVLARPTYEQYF. CDR3 nucleotide sequence: TGTGCCAGCAGCCAAGTTCTTGCTAGACCAACCTACGAGCAGTACTTC. V and J are TRBV3-1 and TRBJ2-7; the D is unclear. With 1 base removed from V and 2 bases from J, the gap between germline ends came to 15 bases. There are 16 residues in the CDR3. Germline values: CDR1 LGHDT, CDR2 YNNKEL (reference sequence).